Presented here are 6 T cell receptor beta chains from one specimen sequenced in a study of OX40 agonist ivuxolimab in advanced cancers. Assay used: immunoSEQ multiplex PCR; TCRdb lists only in-frame clones, some missing. Of 70,000 to 85,000 clones detected, roughly nine tenths appear once; the ten largest clones hold about 5%. Source: CD4+ or CD8+ T cells sorted from blood, taken in a trial of the OX40 agonist ivuxolimab. The receptors come from an adult with an advanced solid tumor such as melanoma, head and neck, liver or kidney cancer.

The rearrangement joins TRBV28 to TRBJ2-2; tentatively, D is TRBD1 (5 bases). CDR3 size: 16 residues. Per the germline V gene, CDR1 is MDHEN and CDR2 is SYDVKM. Trimming shortened V by 3 bases and J by 2 bases, and 13 bases separated the two germline ends. CDR3 DNA: TGTGCCAGCAGTTTTCTAGTTGACAGCAACACCGGGGAGCTGTTTTTT. This encodes CASSFLVDSNTGELFF. The full variable domain, its missing parts supplied by reference TRBV28 and TRBJ2-2, is DVKVTQSSRYLVKRTGEKVFLECVQDMDHENMFWYRQDPGLGLRLIYFSYDVKMKEKGDIPEGYSVSREKKERFSLILESASTNQTSMYLCASSFLVDSNTGELFFGEGSRLTVL.

The chain recombines TRBV5-1 with TRBJ2-3; D not certain. Germline V CDR1 and CDR2: SGHRS, YFSETQ. The CDR3 has 14 residues. Trimming took off 2 bases at V and 2 bases at J, with 9 bases between the two ends. The CDR3 sequence: CASSLSRYTDTQYF. The CDR3 DNA sequence: TGCGCCAGCAGCTTAAGCAGGTACACAGATACGCAGTATTTT. Based on the CDR3 plus reference TRBV5-1 and TRBJ2-3, the full variable domain is KAGVTQTPRYLIKTRGQQVTLSCSPISGHRSVSWYQQTPGQGLQFLFEYFSETQRNKGNFPGRFSGRQFSNSRSEMNVSTLELGDSALYLCASSLSRYTDTQYFGPGTRLTVL.

The gene calls are TRBV6-1 and TRBJ2-1, with TRBD2 matching over 12 bases. This CDR3 has 14 amino acids. The V gene's germline CDR1 is MNHNS and CDR2 SASEGT. Trimming at V came to 4 bases and at J to 12 bases, leaving 7 bases not matched to a gene. The CDR3 bases are TGTGCCAGCAGTGGGGGACTAGCGGGTTCGAGGCAGTTCTTC. This sequence encodes CASSGGLAGSRQFF.

The chain carries TRBV5-1 and TRBJ2-3; no definite D call. Between the trimmed V and J ends, which lost 4 bases and 5 bases, there was a span of 8 bases. This CDR3 is built from 12 residues. Germline values: CDR1 SGHRS, CDR2 YFSETQ. The CDR3 protein is CASSSAQDTQYF. The CDR3 nucleotides read TGCGCCAGCAGCAGTGCTCAAGATACGCAGTATTTT.

The chain joins TRBV9 to TRBJ1-2, with a possible D match to TRBD1 (6 bases). This CDR3 contains 13 residues. CDR1 is SGDLS and CDR2 is YYNGEE in the germline V gene. The V gene lost 2 bases and the J gene lost 8 bases, with 13 bases spanning the gap. The DNA of the CDR3 is TGTGCCAGCAGCGTCAGGGGTCGGGAAGGCTACACCTTC. Its protein product is CASSVRGREGYTF.

This chain connects TRBV28 to TRBJ2-7; 7 positions match TRBD1. This CDR3 is built from 16 residues. Germline V gives CDR1 MDHEN, CDR2 SYDVKM. V was pared by 2 bases and J by 3 bases, with 10 bases of the junction left unmatched. In nucleotides, the CDR3 is TGTGCCAGCAGTTTACCCGAGGGGGCGATTGTCTACGAGCAGTACTTC. This gives the protein CASSLPEGAIVYEQYF.